The clone carrying this TCR beta chain has ten or more counts. What it recognizes is unknown. TCRdb re-called the 5' RACE reads through MiXCR, storing one row per CDR3 protein. The table has about 79,000 distinct CDR3 sequences, roughly 14% seen once. The data derive from a study of neurological immune-mediated disorders. Study-level points and caveats: Patients with HTLV-1-associated myelopathy showed the most TCR clonal expansion. Those with multiple sclerosis showed the least, falling below healthy controls. The absence of any CDR3 amino acid sequence shared by expanded clones across subjects suggests that repertoires were private in all groups.

The germline gives CDR1 SGHRS, CDR2 YFSETQ. The CDR3 is made up of 16 amino acids. With 1 base removed from V and 2 bases from J, the gap between germline ends came to 14 bases. For the unsorted libraries, 2 million PBMCs stored at -80 C served as input. The source is a woman aged 45-60 years in good health. The sample taken for sequencing was PBMCs. The chain joins TRBV5-1 to TRBJ2-3; the D is unclear. CDR3 region: CASSLIGIGITDTQYF. CDR3 coding DNA: TGCGCCAGCAGCTTGATAGGTATAGGAATCACAGATACGCAGTATTTT.